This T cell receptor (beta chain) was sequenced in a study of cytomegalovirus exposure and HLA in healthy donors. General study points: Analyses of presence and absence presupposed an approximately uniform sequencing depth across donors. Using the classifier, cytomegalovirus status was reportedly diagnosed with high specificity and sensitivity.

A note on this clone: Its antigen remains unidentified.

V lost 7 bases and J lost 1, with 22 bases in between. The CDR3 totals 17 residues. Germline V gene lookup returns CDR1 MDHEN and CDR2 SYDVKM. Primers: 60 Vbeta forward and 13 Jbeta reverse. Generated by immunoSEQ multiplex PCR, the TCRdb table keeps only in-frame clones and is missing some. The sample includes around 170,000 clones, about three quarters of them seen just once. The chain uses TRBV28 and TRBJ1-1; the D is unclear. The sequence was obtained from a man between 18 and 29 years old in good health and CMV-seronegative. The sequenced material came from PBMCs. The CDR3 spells CASMKELWRHPNTEAFF. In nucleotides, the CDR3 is TGTGCCAGCATGAAAGAGCTGTGGCGACACCCGAACACTGAAGCTTTCTTT.